Following are 10 T cell receptor beta chains from one sample sequenced in a study of blood T cells in healthy people across ages. Next came a second PCR, run for about 7 to 12 cycles, which used a sample-barcoded 5' primer along with a J-beta primer mix. TCRdb re-called the 5' RACE reads through MiXCR, storing one row per CDR3 protein. The sample holds 600,000 to 1,000,000 distinct CDR3 sequences; over 45% are singletons and the top ten take 20% to 25%. The sample comprised blood. Receptors originate from a man in his thirties or forties in good health.

This clonotype has a handful of counts. The chain is built from TRBV7-9 and TRBJ1-5, with unresolved D. Trimming pared 8 bases from V and 0 bases from J, leaving 8 bases between. CDR3 length: 13 amino acids. Germline V gene data show CDR1 as SEHNR and CDR2 as FQNEAQ (reference sequence). CDR3 DNA: TGTGCCAGCCGTCGAGATAGCAATCAGCCCCAGCATTTT. It codes for CASRRDSNQPQHF.

This sequence joins TRBV6-2 or TRBV6-3 and TRBJ2-3; a possible D gene is TRBD1 (8 bases). V gave up 6 bases and J gave up 0 bases, with 13 bases separating them. CDR3 length: 15 residues. The V gene's germline CDR1 is MNHEY and CDR2 SVGEGT. As DNA, the CDR3 is TGTGCCAGCAGCAACAGGGGGGGGAGCACAGATACGCAGTATTTT. Protein sequence: CASSNRGGSTDTQYF.

The chain is built from TRBV7-2 and TRBJ2-5; 7 nucleotides agree with TRBD2. Germline V gives CDR1 SGHTA, CDR2 FQGNSA. The CDR3 is made up of 15 amino acids. Trimming took 5 bases from V and 1 from J; bases not matched to a gene: 7. This chain's CDR3 is CASSPDSGGQETQYF. DNA for the CDR3: TGTGCCAGCAGCCCCGACTCGGGGGGCCAAGAGACCCAGTACTTC.

V is TRBV7-6 and J is TRBJ1-3; TRBD1 agrees at 11 bases. CDR3 size: 18 residues. The junction had 9 bases not matched to a gene; V was cut back by 5 bases and J by 0 bases. Germline CDR1 is SGHVS and CDR2 is FNYEAQ. The CDR3 loop reads CASSPIGQGANSGNTIYF. The CDR3 DNA is TGTGCCAGCAGCCCTATAGGACAGGGGGCAAACTCTGGAAACACCATATATTTT.

The chain recombines TRBV2 with TRBJ1-2; unclear D gene. The CDR3 extends over 15 amino acids. Trimming removed 2 bases from V and 2 bases from J, with 12 bases in between. Germline loops: CDR1 SNHLY, CDR2 FYNNEI. The CDR3, as DNA: TGTGCCAGCAGTGAAAGGGCAGGAGCCAACTATGGCTACACCTTC. Amino acids: CASSERAGANYGYTF. Complete variable domain (other parts from reference TRBV2 and TRBJ1-2): EPEVTQTPSHQVTQMGQEVILRCVPISNHLYFYWYRQILGQKVEFLVSFYNNEISEKSEIFDDQFSVERPDGSNFTLKIRSTKLEDSAMYFCASSERAGANYGYTFGSGTRLTVV.

This clonotype was recorded only once. V and J are TRBV9 and TRBJ1-1; 7 nucleotides align to TRBD1. The CDR3 runs 11 residues. With 4 bases clipped from V and 10 bases from J, the junction kept 4 bases outside the gene matches. The germline V gene has CDR1 SGDLS and CDR2 YYNGEE. In DNA, the CDR3 is TGTGCCAGCAGCTCAGACAGGGTAGCTTTCTTT. Its translation is CASSSDRVAFF.

This clonotype has just a few counts. The chain joins TRBV30 to TRBJ2-7; the D gene could be TRBD1 or TRBD2 (5 bases each). Germline V gives CDR1 GTSNPN, CDR2 SVGIG (reference sequence). The CDR3 sequence is 14 residues long. Trimming shortened V by 7 bases and J by 3 bases, and 19 bases separated the two germline ends. CDR3 bases: TGTGCCTATCAAGCTCCGGGGCCCTTCTACGAGCAGTACTTC. It specifies CAYQAPGPFYEQYF.

This clonotype was picked up a small number of times. The V and J genes are TRBV4-3 and TRBJ2-1; TRBD2 might be the D (5 bases). V was clipped by 3 bases and J by 8 bases, with 11 bases between them. Germline CDR1 and CDR2: LGHNA and YSLEER. This CDR3 has 13 residues. The CDR3 spells CASSQQLVYEQFF. Written as DNA, the CDR3 is TGCGCCAGCAGCCAGCAACTAGTTTATGAGCAGTTCTTC.

This clonotype occurred a few times. The rearrangement joins TRBV10-3 to TRBJ2-4; tentatively, D is TRBD2 (6 bases). The ends were cut back, 7 bases at V and 13 bases at J, with 26 bases in the middle. CDR3 length: 15 amino acids. In germline, CDR1 is ENHRY, CDR2 SYGVKD. The CDR3 DNA reads TGTGCCATCAAGGAGATCGGACTCCCCTCGGGAGAGCAGTACTTC. It encodes CAIKEIGLPSGEQYF.

The chain employs TRBV18 and TRBJ2-1; 8 nucleotides line up with TRBD2. V lost 3 bases and J lost 3; bases outside the gene matches: 4. The CDR3 length is 15 residues. Germline CDR1 is KGHSH and CDR2 is LQKENI. As DNA, the CDR3 is TGTGCCAGCTCACCGAAGAGCGGGGGCTACAATGAGCAGTTCTTC. This sequence encodes CASSPKSGGYNEQFF.